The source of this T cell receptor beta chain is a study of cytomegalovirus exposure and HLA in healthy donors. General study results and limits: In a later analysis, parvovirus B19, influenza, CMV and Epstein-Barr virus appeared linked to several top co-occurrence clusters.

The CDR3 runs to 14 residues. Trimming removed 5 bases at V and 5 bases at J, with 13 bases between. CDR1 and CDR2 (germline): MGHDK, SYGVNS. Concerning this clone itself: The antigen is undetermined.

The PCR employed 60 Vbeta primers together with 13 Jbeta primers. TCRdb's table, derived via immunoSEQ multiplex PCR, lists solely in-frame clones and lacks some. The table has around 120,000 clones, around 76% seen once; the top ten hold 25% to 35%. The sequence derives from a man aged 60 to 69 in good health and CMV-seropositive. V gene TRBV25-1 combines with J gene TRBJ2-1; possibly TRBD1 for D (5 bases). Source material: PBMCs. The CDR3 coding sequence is TGTGCCAGCAGTAGCCAGGGTGACAACAATGAGCAGTTCTTC. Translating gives CASSSQGDNNEQFF.